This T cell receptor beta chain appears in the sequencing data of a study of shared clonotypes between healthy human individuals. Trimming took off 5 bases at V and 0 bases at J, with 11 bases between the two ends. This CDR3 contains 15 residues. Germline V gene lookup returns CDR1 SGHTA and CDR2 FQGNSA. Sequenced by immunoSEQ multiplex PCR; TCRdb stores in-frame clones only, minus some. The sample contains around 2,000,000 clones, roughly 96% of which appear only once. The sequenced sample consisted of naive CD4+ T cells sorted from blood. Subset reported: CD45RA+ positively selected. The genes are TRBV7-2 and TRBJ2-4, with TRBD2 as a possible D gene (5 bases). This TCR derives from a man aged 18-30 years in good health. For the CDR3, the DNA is TGTGCCAGCAGCGTGACGAGGGTAGCCAAAAACATTCAGTACTTC. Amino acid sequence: CASSVTRVAKNIQYF.